These T cell receptor beta chains were read from a single sample in a study of blood T cell repertoires in COVID-19. Measured with immunoSEQ multiplex PCR; TCRdb has only the in-frame clones, and not every one. The sample lists about 180,000 clones, roughly four fifths occurring once. The sample taken for sequencing was peripheral blood. These receptors were obtained from a human donor in a cohort sampled during active COVID-19. Each CDR3 is given with its conserved first and last residue. Fields, in order: clone size, D gene, J gene, V gene, CDR3 DNA, CDR3 protein. The D gene is left open where the match is weak. Only part of the rows carry a size: once, few, many, or a class if the clone is expanded.

abundance: .
d_gene: .
j_gene: TRBJ2-7
v_gene: TRBV6-2/TRBV6-3
CDR3nt: TGTGCCAGCAGTCCCTCGACTGACTCCTACGAGCAGTACTTC
CDR3aa: CASSPSTDSYEQYF

abundance: .
d_gene: TRBD1
j_gene: TRBJ2-7
v_gene: TRBV3-1/TRBV3-2
CDR3nt: TGTGCCAGCAGCCCTCCGACAGGGGTTACCTACGAGCAGTACTTC
CDR3aa: CASSPPTGVTYEQYF

abundance: .
d_gene: .
j_gene: TRBJ2-2
v_gene: TRBV7-9
CDR3nt: TGTGCCAGCAGCTTAGGAGGGACGAACACCGGGGAGCTGTTTTTT
CDR3aa: CASSLGGTNTGELFF

abundance: .
d_gene: .
j_gene: TRBJ2-1
v_gene: TRBV19
CDR3nt: TGTGCCAGTAGTCGGGGTGTGGGCGATGAGCAGTTCTTC
CDR3aa: CASSRGVGDEQFF

abundance: .
d_gene: TRBD1
j_gene: TRBJ2-7
v_gene: TRBV7-2
CDR3nt: TGTGCCAGCAGCCTAAGACTGTTCGGGACAGGGGTCAGGGAGCAGTACTTC
CDR3aa: CASSLRLFGTGVREQYF

abundance: .
d_gene: TRBD2
j_gene: TRBJ2-5
v_gene: TRBV7-2
CDR3nt: TGTGCCAGCAGCCGGACTAGCGGGAGGGGGGTAGAGACCCAGTACTTC
CDR3aa: CASSRTSGRGVETQYF

abundance: .
d_gene: TRBD1
j_gene: TRBJ1-2
v_gene: TRBV7-8
CDR3nt: TGTGCCAGCAGCTTAGCCACCGGACAGGGGATAAGGAATGGCTACACCTTC
CDR3aa: CASSLATGQGIRNGYTF

abundance: .
d_gene: .
j_gene: TRBJ2-5
v_gene: TRBV5-6
CDR3nt: TGTGCCAGCAGCTTGGCCAACCAGGGGAGAGAGACCCAGTACTTC
CDR3aa: CASSLANQGRETQYF

abundance: once
d_gene: .
j_gene: TRBJ2-7
v_gene: TRBV6-2/TRBV6-3
CDR3nt: TGTGCCAGCAGTTACTCAGCGGACAGCTCCTACGAGCAGTACTTC
CDR3aa: CASSYSADSSYEQYF

abundance: .
d_gene: TRBD1
j_gene: TRBJ2-7
v_gene: TRBV5-1
CDR3nt: TGCGCCAGCAGCTTGGGAGACAGGGGTCGCTACGAGCAGTACTTC
CDR3aa: CASSLGDRGRYEQYF